A selection of T cell receptor beta chains follows, all from one sample in a study of OX40 agonist ivuxolimab in advanced cancers. TCRdb's copy holds only in-frame clones and misses some; the assay was immunoSEQ multiplex PCR. The repertoire holds 100,000 or so clones, with 91% as singletons. This specimen consisted of CD4+ or CD8+ T cells sorted from blood, obtained in a trial of the OX40 agonist ivuxolimab. Receptor source: an adult with an advanced solid tumor such as melanoma, head and neck, liver or kidney cancer. CDR3s include the opening cysteine and the closing phenylalanine or tryptophan. Fields, in order: J gene, D gene, clone size, V gene, CDR3 DNA, CDR3 protein. A D gene is named only where the DNA matches it firmly. Rows give clone size only sometimes, using once, few, many, or a class for an expanded clone.

J gene: TRBJ2-7
D gene: NA
clone size: once
V gene: TRBV20-1
CDR3 DNA: TGCAGTGCTAGAGACAAGTACGAGCAGTACTTC
CDR3 protein: CSARDKYEQYF

J gene: TRBJ1-1
D gene: TRBD1
clone size: NA
V gene: TRBV19
CDR3 DNA: TGTGCCACCAGGGGGCTAGGGGCTGAAGCTTTCTTT
CDR3 protein: CATRGLGAEAFF

J gene: TRBJ1-1
D gene: TRBD1
clone size: NA
V gene: TRBV19
CDR3 DNA: TGTGCCAGTAGTATGAGGTATTCGGGACAGGGAGCTGGGACTGAAGCTTTCTTT
CDR3 protein: CASSMRYSGQGAGTEAFF

J gene: TRBJ1-2
D gene: NA
clone size: NA
V gene: TRBV7-6
CDR3 DNA: TGTGCCAGCAGCTTATTGGGTGCTAACTATGGCTACACCTTC
CDR3 protein: CASSLLGANYGYTF

J gene: TRBJ2-2
D gene: TRBD1
clone size: NA
V gene: TRBV11-1
CDR3 DNA: TGTGCCAGCAGCTCGGGACAGGTGAACACCGGGGAGCTGTTTTTT
CDR3 protein: CASSSGQVNTGELFF

J gene: TRBJ2-3
D gene: NA
clone size: NA
V gene: TRBV5-1
CDR3 DNA: TGCGCCAGCAGCCCAGAACGACGGGGCATGGATACGCAGTATTTT
CDR3 protein: CASSPERRGMDTQYF

J gene: TRBJ2-7
D gene: TRBD1
clone size: NA
V gene: TRBV7-2
CDR3 DNA: TGTGCCAGCAGCTTAGAATCGACAGGGAGCTCCTACGAGCAGTACTTC
CDR3 protein: CASSLESTGSSYEQYF

J gene: TRBJ1-1
D gene: NA
clone size: NA
V gene: TRBV6-1
CDR3 DNA: TGTGCCAGCAGTGATACAGGTGTCACTGAAGCTTTCTTT
CDR3 protein: CASSDTGVTEAFF

J gene: TRBJ1-1
D gene: NA
clone size: NA
V gene: TRBV7-9
CDR3 DNA: TGTGCCAGCAGCTTAGCGTATGCGAACACTGAAGCTTTCTTT
CDR3 protein: CASSLAYANTEAFF

J gene: TRBJ1-3
D gene: NA
clone size: NA
V gene: TRBV7-9
CDR3 DNA: TGTGCCAGCAGCTTAGGGGGGCGCGTCGGAAACACCATATATTTT
CDR3 protein: CASSLGGRVGNTIYF

J gene: TRBJ1-4
D gene: NA
clone size: NA
V gene: TRBV4-2
CDR3 DNA: TGTGCCAGCGGGGGTCTAAGCGGAACTAATGAAAAACTGTTTTTT
CDR3 protein: CASGGLSGTNEKLFF

J gene: TRBJ1-3
D gene: NA
clone size: NA
V gene: TRBV5-8
CDR3 DNA: TGTGCCAGCAGCGCTAAATGGGGACGGCTCTCTGGAAACACCATATATTTT
CDR3 protein: CASSAKWGRLSGNTIYF

J gene: TRBJ1-1
D gene: TRBD1
clone size: NA
V gene: TRBV7-2
CDR3 DNA: TGTGCCAGCAGCTCTCAGGGGGCGTACACTGAAGCTTTCTTT
CDR3 protein: CASSSQGAYTEAFF

J gene: TRBJ1-2
D gene: NA
clone size: NA
V gene: TRBV5-8
CDR3 DNA: TGTGCCAGCACCATGGTCGACTATGGCTACACCTTC
CDR3 protein: CASTMVDYGYTF

J gene: TRBJ2-7
D gene: NA
clone size: NA
V gene: TRBV2
CDR3 DNA: TGTGCCAGCAGTGAAGCCTTAACACAGGGCTACGAGCAGTACTTC
CDR3 protein: CASSEALTQGYEQYF

J gene: TRBJ2-1
D gene: TRBD2
clone size: NA
V gene: TRBV5-4
CDR3 DNA: TGTGCCAGCAGCGCGGGGGGGGTTGGAACTGAGCAGTTCTTC
CDR3 protein: CASSAGGVGTEQFF

J gene: TRBJ2-7
D gene: NA
clone size: NA
V gene: TRBV5-4
CDR3 DNA: TGTGCCAGCAGCTTGGTTCTTCACGGGGAGCAGTACTTC
CDR3 protein: CASSLVLHGEQYF

J gene: TRBJ2-2
D gene: TRBD2
clone size: NA
V gene: TRBV19
CDR3 DNA: TGTGCCAGTAGTATTCGCGGCGCGGGAGCGAACACCGGGGAGCTGTTTTTT
CDR3 protein: CASSIRGAGANTGELFF

J gene: TRBJ1-4
D gene: TRBD1
clone size: NA
V gene: TRBV19
CDR3 DNA: TGTGCCAGTAACAGACCGGGACAGGTTAATGAAAAACTGTTTTTT
CDR3 protein: CASNRPGQVNEKLFF

J gene: TRBJ1-1
D gene: NA
clone size: NA
V gene: TRBV5-5
CDR3 DNA: TGTGCCAGCAGCTTGATTGGGAACACTGAAGCTTTCTTT
CDR3 protein: CASSLIGNTEAFF

J gene: TRBJ1-2
D gene: TRBD1
clone size: NA
V gene: TRBV4-3
CDR3 DNA: TGCGCCAGCAGCCAAGATCCCCTCGGGACAGACTATGGCTACACCTTC
CDR3 protein: CASSQDPLGTDYGYTF

J gene: TRBJ2-1
D gene: NA
clone size: once
V gene: TRBV20-1
CDR3 DNA: TGCAGTGCTAGAGCAGGGAATGAGCAGTTCTTC
CDR3 protein: CSARAGNEQFF

J gene: TRBJ1-4
D gene: NA
clone size: NA
V gene: TRBV5-1
CDR3 DNA: TGCGCCAGCACCCTCACCGTCAATGAAAAACTGTTTTTT
CDR3 protein: CASTLTVNEKLFF

J gene: TRBJ2-3
D gene: NA
clone size: NA
V gene: TRBV30
CDR3 DNA: TGTGCCTGGAGTGTAGGTGGCACAGATACGCAGTATTTT
CDR3 protein: CAWSVGGTDTQYF

J gene: TRBJ2-7
D gene: NA
clone size: NA
V gene: TRBV6-1
CDR3 DNA: TGTGCCAGCAGTGAAGACGGTGGGCCGCGCGAGCAGTACTTC
CDR3 protein: CASSEDGGPREQYF

J gene: TRBJ2-1
D gene: TRBD2
clone size: NA
V gene: TRBV11-3
CDR3 DNA: TGTGCCAGCAGCTCCGGGGGACTAGTCACAGATGAGCAGTTCTTC
CDR3 protein: CASSSGGLVTDEQFF

J gene: TRBJ2-3
D gene: TRBD2
clone size: once
V gene: TRBV5-6
CDR3 DNA: TGTGCCAGCAGTTCCCTTGCGACGGGAGGTTTTGGTACAGATACGCAGTATTTT
CDR3 protein: CASSSLATGGFGTDTQYF

J gene: TRBJ1-2
D gene: NA
clone size: NA
V gene: TRBV4-1
CDR3 DNA: TGCGCCAGCAGCCAACTTATAATACAGGCAACCTATGGCTACACCTTC
CDR3 protein: CASSQLIIQATYGYTF

J gene: TRBJ1-4
D gene: NA
clone size: NA
V gene: TRBV5-4
CDR3 DNA: TGTGCCAGCAGCCTCCCCGGGGTACAGGATGAAAAACTGTTTTTT
CDR3 protein: CASSLPGVQDEKLFF

J gene: TRBJ2-1
D gene: TRBD1
clone size: NA
V gene: TRBV27
CDR3 DNA: TGTGCCAGCAGAGACTATGACAGGGGTGCAGCGAATGAGCAGTTCTTC
CDR3 protein: CASRDYDRGAANEQFF

J gene: TRBJ1-5
D gene: NA
clone size: NA
V gene: TRBV7-6
CDR3 DNA: TGTGCCAGCAGCTTAGATGCAGGGTGGAATCAGCCCCAGCATTTT
CDR3 protein: CASSLDAGWNQPQHF

J gene: TRBJ1-1
D gene: NA
clone size: NA
V gene: TRBV6-5
CDR3 DNA: TGTGCCAGCAGTTACATCCTCGGAGTTGGCACTGAAGCTTTCTTT
CDR3 protein: CASSYILGVGTEAFF

J gene: TRBJ2-5
D gene: NA
clone size: NA
V gene: TRBV6-5
CDR3 DNA: TGTGCCAGCAGTTACCAAAGGACAAATGGCAAGCAGTACTTC
CDR3 protein: CASSYQRTNGKQYF

J gene: TRBJ2-7
D gene: NA
clone size: NA
V gene: TRBV7-6
CDR3 DNA: TGTGCCAGCAGCTTAGATGCAGGGTTATACGAGCAGTACTTC
CDR3 protein: CASSLDAGLYEQYF

J gene: TRBJ1-1
D gene: TRBD1
clone size: NA
V gene: TRBV6-5
CDR3 DNA: TGTGCCAGCAGTTACTCGAGGACAGGGTCTGAAGCTTTCTTT
CDR3 protein: CASSYSRTGSEAFF

J gene: TRBJ2-1
D gene: NA
clone size: NA
V gene: TRBV19
CDR3 DNA: TGTGCCAGTAGCATCCGGGTGTGGGACAATGAGCAGTTCTTC
CDR3 protein: CASSIRVWDNEQFF

J gene: TRBJ1-1
D gene: NA
clone size: once
V gene: TRBV7-3
CDR3 DNA: TGTGCCAGCCTGGGGTCAGGAGGGAGGCAGGGCACTGAAGCTTTCTTT
CDR3 protein: CASLGSGGRQGTEAFF

J gene: TRBJ2-5
D gene: NA
clone size: NA
V gene: TRBV11-3
CDR3 DNA: TGTGCCAGCAGCTTAGTGGCAGAGACCCAGTACTTC
CDR3 protein: CASSLVAETQYF

J gene: TRBJ2-3
D gene: TRBD1
clone size: NA
V gene: TRBV29-1
CDR3 DNA: TGCAGCGTGGACTATGGGACAGGACCAACATCTAGCACAGATACGCAGTATTTT
CDR3 protein: CSVDYGTGPTSSTDTQYF

J gene: TRBJ2-5
D gene: TRBD1
clone size: NA
V gene: TRBV7-9
CDR3 DNA: TGTGCCAGCAGCCCCCGGACAGGGGGCGCGGAGACCCAGTACTTC
CDR3 protein: CASSPRTGGAETQYF

J gene: TRBJ1-1
D gene: NA
clone size: NA
V gene: TRBV11-3
CDR3 DNA: TGTGCCAGCAGCTTAGAAGGGCCGAACACTGAAGCTTTCTTT
CDR3 protein: CASSLEGPNTEAFF

J gene: TRBJ2-1
D gene: NA
clone size: NA
V gene: TRBV7-9
CDR3 DNA: TGTGCCAGCAGCTCCGTTGGTAGAAGTATAACCTACAATGAGCAGTTCTTC
CDR3 protein: CASSSVGRSITYNEQFF

J gene: TRBJ1-4
D gene: NA
clone size: once
V gene: TRBV6-6
CDR3 DNA: TGTGCCAGCAGTATCCTACAGGGCCTAAATGAAAAACTGTTTTTT
CDR3 protein: CASSILQGLNEKLFF

J gene: TRBJ2-1
D gene: NA
clone size: NA
V gene: TRBV2
CDR3 DNA: TGTGCCAGCAGTCGGGAGAGCTCCTACAATGAGCAGTTCTTC
CDR3 protein: CASSRESSYNEQFF

J gene: TRBJ2-3
D gene: NA
clone size: NA
V gene: TRBV7-8
CDR3 DNA: TGTGCCAGCAGCCCACGAGCTTCGTGGACAGATACGCAGTATTTT
CDR3 protein: CASSPRASWTDTQYF